The sequence of this TCR beta chain was determined in a study of blood T cell repertoires in COVID-19. Measured with immunoSEQ multiplex PCR; TCRdb has only the in-frame clones, and not every one. The top ten hold 5% to 7% of the sample, which has 200,000 to 250,000 clones, about 83% seen once. Germline V CDR1 and CDR2: SGHTA, FQGNSA. After removal of 2 bases from V and 4 bases from J, the junction contained 7 bases not matched to a gene. This CDR3 comprises 16 residues. This TCR derives from a woman older than 75 with COVID-19, enrolled during active disease. Sequenced: peripheral blood. The V gene is TRBV7-2, the J gene TRBJ2-5; 10 bases fit TRBD2. The CDR3: CASSLLAGVRVETQYF. The DNA of the CDR3 is TGTGCCAGCAGCTTACTAGCGGGGGTGAGGGTAGAGACCCAGTACTTC.